Included here is one T cell receptor (beta chain) sequence, with context. This clone counts as medium-sized (0.01 to 0.1%). There is no known antigen for this receptor. Qualities for individual bases were not recorded, and no much larger clone is one base off. The sample's treatment or condition label, in plain terms: randomized to nivolumab then ipilimumab (arm A) or the reverse (arm B). No trial patient had received prior DNA-damaging chemotherapy. CheckMate 064, a randomized, open-label phase II trial of sequential checkpoint blockade, was the source of the samples, all of which came from patients with melanoma. Tumor TCR sequencing used genomic DNA from formalin-fixed paraffin-embedded (FFPE) tissue samples. The record originates from a study of sequential checkpoint blockade in melanoma (dated by TCRdb to 2018 to 2020). In the study overall: In a 1:1 randomization, patients received either first-line nivolumab then ipilimumab (arm A) or ipilimumab then nivolumab (arm B). DNA from about a hundred pretreatment melanoma tumor samples was subjected to TCRbeta immunosequencing. For twenty-two patients, matched tumor biopsies were taken both before treatment and at week 13, after single-agent nivolumab (arm A) or ipilimumab (arm B). Maintenance nivolumab came after both trial sequences. In around four fifths of the matched pre- and post-treatment tumor biopsy pairs, both biopsies came from the same lesion.

TCRbeta CDR3 regions were immunosequenced from genomic DNA with the immunoSEQ Assay. Before high-throughput sequencing, the genomic DNA was amplified using bias-controlled multiplex PCR. Processing in the source paper ran as follows. To quantify the absolute abundance of each unique TCRbeta CDR3 region, the sequences were collapsed and filtered. Clonality, defined as 1 minus Pielou's evenness, was calculated using productive rearrangements only. Tumor T-cell fraction was calculated by normalizing TCRbeta template counts to the amount of usable DNA, which was estimated from several housekeeping genes. A previously published method was used to identify clones whose frequencies were significantly greater in on-treatment samples than in baseline samples. Held by TCRdb, this immuneACCESS table contains in-frame sequences only and omits some clones. Under half of the omission traces to an unresolved V gene where checked; the cause of the rest is unknown. From that table come the V and J calls and clone size; the DNA was used to work out D and trimming. The sample table contains 5,000 to 6,500 clones; only one count was recorded for roughly 17% of them. The biggest ten clones account for roughly 8.1% of the sample.

The paper's findings and limits, for the study overall: Tumor T-cell fraction and clonality were correlated with PD-L1 staining and CD8+ T-cell counts, but not with mutational load. Achieving clinical benefit was about 30 times more likely for patients whose tumor T-cell fraction and clonality increased by week 13. In the nivolumab-first arm (arm A), an association was found between pretreatment tumor TIL clonality and response (P = .04). Within-arm analyses of tumor T-cell fraction were limited by small sample sizes and reduced statistical power. Validation of the response-prediction model combining TCR metrics and mutation burden is needed in larger, independent patient cohorts.

V and J are truncated by 2 bases and 8 bases respectively, leaving an intervening sequence of 13 bases. CDR1 SGDLS and CDR2 YYNGEE were looked up in the germline V gene. Its CDR3 holds 13 amino acids, cysteine through phenylalanine. Only CDR3 DNA is held: 39 bases, read in frame from base 1. The TCR was taken from a human donor with melanoma. The chain is assembled from TRBV9 and TRBJ1-1, with no reliable assignment of the D segment. The source material was tumor tissue (inferred from file names), sampled from a patient given nivolumab and ipilimumab in sequence. At the DNA level, the sequence is TGTGCCAGCAGCGTTGAACCGGGAACAGAAGCTTTCTTT. Translated, it reads CASSVEPGTEAFF.